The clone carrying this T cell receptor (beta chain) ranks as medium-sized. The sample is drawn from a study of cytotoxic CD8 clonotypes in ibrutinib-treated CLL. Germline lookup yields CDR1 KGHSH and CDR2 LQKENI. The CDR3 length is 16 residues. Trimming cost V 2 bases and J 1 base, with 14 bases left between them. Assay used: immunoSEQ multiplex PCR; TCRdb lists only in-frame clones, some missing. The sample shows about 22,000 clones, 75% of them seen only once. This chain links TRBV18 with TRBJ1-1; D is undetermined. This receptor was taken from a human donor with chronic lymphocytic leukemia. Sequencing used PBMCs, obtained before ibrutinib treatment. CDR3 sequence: CASSPEDGIWNTEAFF. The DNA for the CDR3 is TGTGCCAGCTCACCAGAGGACGGAATCTGGAACACTGAAGCTTTCTTT.